This paragraph covers one TCR beta chain sequence. The antigen remains unidentified. This sample was included in a study of cytomegalovirus exposure and HLA in healthy donors. The PCR was carried out with 60 Vbeta primers and 13 Jbeta primers. Sequencing used immunoSEQ multiplex PCR; TCRdb keeps in-frame clones, though not all of them. The sample lists 160,000 or so clones; 75% to 90% were seen once. Broader study findings: An analysis that was carried out later associated 16,000 or so TCR beta sequences with HLA alleles at 0.05 false discovery rate. Based on reports, TCR beta sequences accurately predicted HLA-A and HLA-B alleles for most subjects.

The CDR3 runs to 15 residues. Germline values: CDR1 MNHEY, CDR2 SMNVEV (reference sequence). Trimming cost V 5 bases and J 2 bases, with 15 bases left between them. This sequence originates from a woman aged 18-30 years in good health and CMV-seronegative. The chain has TRBV27 and TRBJ1-1; TRBD1 might be the D (6 bases). Specimen: PBMCs. The CDR3 DNA reads TGTGCCAGCAGTCCCCACGGACAGTTTAACACTGAAGCTTTCTTT. Protein sequence: CASSPHGQFNTEAFF.